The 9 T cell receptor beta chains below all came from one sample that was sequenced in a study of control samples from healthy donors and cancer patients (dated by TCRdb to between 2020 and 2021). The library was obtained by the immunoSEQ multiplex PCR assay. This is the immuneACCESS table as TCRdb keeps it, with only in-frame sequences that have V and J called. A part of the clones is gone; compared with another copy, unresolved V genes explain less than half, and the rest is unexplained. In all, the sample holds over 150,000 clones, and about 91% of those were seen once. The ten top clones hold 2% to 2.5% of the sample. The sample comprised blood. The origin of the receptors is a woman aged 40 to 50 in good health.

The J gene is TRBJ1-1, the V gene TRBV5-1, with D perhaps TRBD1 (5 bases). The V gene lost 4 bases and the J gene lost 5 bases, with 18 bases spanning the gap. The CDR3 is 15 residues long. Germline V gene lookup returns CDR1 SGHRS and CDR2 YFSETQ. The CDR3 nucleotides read TGCGCCAGCAGCATAGGGGCCGCCCAGGAGACTGAAGCTTTCTTT. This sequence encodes CASSIGAAQETEAFF.

The CDR3 bases are TGTGCCAGCAGTGAAGTAGGACAGGGCTACGAGCAGTACTTC. Translating it yields CASSEVGQGYEQYF. The V call is TRBV6-1, the J call TRBJ2-7, with 8 bases identical to TRBD1. With V trimmed by 1 base and J by 3 bases, 2 bases remained unmatched. The CDR3 has 14 residues. From germline, CDR1 is MNHNS and CDR2 SASEGT.

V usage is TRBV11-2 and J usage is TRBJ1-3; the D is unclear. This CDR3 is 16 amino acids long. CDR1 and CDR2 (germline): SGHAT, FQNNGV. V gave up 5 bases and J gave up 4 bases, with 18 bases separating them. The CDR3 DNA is TGTGCCAGCAGCGCCGAACCGCTAGTCATCGGAAACACCATATATTTT. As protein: CASSAEPLVIGNTIYF.

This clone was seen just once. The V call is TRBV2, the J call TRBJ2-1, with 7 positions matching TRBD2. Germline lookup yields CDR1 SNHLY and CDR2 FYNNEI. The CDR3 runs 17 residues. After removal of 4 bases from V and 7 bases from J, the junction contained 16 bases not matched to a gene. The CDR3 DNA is TGTGCCAGCAGTGGCGCGCGGAGCGGGGAAGCGATAAATGAGCAGTTCTTC. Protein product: CASSGARSGEAINEQFF.

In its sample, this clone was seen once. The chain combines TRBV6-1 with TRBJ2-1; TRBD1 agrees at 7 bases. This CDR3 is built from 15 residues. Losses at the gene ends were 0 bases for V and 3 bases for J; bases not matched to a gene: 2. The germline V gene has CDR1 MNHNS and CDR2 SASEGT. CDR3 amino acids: CASSEAAGGYNEQFF. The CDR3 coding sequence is TGTGCCAGCAGTGAAGCCGCAGGGGGCTACAATGAGCAGTTCTTC.

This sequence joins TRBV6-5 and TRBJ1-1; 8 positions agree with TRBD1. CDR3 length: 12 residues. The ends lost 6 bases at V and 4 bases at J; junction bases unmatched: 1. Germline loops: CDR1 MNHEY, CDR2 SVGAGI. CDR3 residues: CASSDRGTEAFF. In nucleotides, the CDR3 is TGTGCCAGCAGCGACAGGGGCACTGAAGCTTTCTTT.

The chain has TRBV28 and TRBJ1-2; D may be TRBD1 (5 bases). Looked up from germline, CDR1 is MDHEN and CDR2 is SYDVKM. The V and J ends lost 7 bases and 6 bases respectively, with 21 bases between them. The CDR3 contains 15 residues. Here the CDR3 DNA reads TGTGCCAGCATCAGCCCCGGGGCTGGGGGAAATGGCTACACCTTC. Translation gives CASISPGAGGNGYTF.

This chain's CDR3 is CASRPGEGYEQYF. The CDR3 coding sequence is TGTGCCAGCCGACCAGGGGAGGGCTACGAGCAGTACTTC. This chain joins TRBV25-1 and TRBJ2-7; D might be TRBD2 (7 bases). This CDR3 has 13 residues. V lost 8 bases and J 3 bases, leaving 14 bases between the germline ends. Looked up from germline, CDR1 is MGHDK and CDR2 is SYGVNS.

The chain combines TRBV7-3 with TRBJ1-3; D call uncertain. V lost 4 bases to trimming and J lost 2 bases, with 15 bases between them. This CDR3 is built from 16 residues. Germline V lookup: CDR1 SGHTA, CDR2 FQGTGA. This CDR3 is CASSYFAGRAGNTIYF. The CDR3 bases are TGTGCCAGCAGCTATTTTGCAGGTAGGGCTGGAAACACCATATATTTT.